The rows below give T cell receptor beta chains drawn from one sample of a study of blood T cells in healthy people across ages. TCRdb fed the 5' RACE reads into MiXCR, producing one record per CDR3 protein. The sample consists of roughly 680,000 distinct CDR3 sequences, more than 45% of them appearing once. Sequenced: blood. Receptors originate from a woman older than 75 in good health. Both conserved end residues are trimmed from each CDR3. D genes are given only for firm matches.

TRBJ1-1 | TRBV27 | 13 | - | ASSLRALGRGEAF
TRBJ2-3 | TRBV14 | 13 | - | ASSQEREYTDTQY
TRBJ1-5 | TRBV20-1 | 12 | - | SARTPGTNQPQH
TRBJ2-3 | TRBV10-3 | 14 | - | AISESRGYSTDTQY
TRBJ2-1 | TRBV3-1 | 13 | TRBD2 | ASSPRVAGAPEQF
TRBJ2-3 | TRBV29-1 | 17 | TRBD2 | SVDGQPGLAGGQGDTQY
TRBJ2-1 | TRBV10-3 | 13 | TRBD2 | AISESPSGGNEQF
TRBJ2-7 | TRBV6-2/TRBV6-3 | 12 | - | AIRRELPPYEQY
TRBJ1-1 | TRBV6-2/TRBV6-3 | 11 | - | ASSSPMNTEAF
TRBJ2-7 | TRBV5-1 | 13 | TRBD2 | ASSFGGRPSYEQY
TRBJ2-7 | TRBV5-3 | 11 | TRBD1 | ARAHRGSYEQY
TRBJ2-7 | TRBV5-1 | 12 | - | ASSAQQGPYEQY
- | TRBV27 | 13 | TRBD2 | ASSSPSGTRPEQY
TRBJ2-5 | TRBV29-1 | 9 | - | RGQNQETQY
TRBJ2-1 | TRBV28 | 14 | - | ASIDGGGNSYNEQF
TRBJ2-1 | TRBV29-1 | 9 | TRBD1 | SGDRANEQF
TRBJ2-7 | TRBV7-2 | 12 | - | ASSLGPQSYEQY
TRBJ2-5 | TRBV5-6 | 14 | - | ASRPRRVLLKETQY
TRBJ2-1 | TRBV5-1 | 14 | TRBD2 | ASSRQLAGGTNEQF
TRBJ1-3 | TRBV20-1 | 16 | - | SAISGPRLLHSGNTIY
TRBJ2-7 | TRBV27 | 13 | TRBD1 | ASSTRDRGSYEQY
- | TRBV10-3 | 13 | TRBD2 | AIMPAGGPLSEQY
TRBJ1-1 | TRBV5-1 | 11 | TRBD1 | ASSLGQGDEAF
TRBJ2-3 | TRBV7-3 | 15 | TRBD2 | ASSLSAGRGVTDTQY
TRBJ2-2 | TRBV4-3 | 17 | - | ANSQGRAVSEGETGELF
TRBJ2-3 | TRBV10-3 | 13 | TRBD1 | AISERTGGPDTQY
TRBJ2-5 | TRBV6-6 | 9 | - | ASSYSETQY
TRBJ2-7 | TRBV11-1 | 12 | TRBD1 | ASSLRDRGCEQY
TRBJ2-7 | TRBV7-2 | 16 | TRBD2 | ASSLVLSGRGSSYEQY
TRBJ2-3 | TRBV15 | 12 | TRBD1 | ATSSRTGTDTQY
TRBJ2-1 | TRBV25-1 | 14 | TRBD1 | ASSEYGDSKRNEQF
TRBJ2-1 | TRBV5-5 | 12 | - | ASSGGSRKNEQF
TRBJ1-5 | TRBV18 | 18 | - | ASSSMSMIGDSGGGQPQH
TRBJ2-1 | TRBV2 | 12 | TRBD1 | ASYRQGARNEQF
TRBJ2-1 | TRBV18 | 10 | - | ASSPSVDEQF
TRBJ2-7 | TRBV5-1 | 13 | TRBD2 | ASSLGLAYTYEQY
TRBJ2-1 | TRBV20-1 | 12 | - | SARLVGPLDEQF
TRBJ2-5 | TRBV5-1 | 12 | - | ASSLEWDAWAQY
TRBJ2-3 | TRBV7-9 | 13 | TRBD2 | ASSSTGDYLNTQY
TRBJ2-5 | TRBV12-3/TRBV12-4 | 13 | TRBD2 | ASSWASGSSETQY